The next 2 T cell receptor beta chains were all read from a single sample in a study of CD8 T cells in Susac syndrome. Reverse transcription of roughly 0.5 to 1 ug RNA used random hexamers. One entry per CDR3 protein, called by TCRdb with MiXCR from the immunoSEQ multiplex PCR reads. The sample includes about 200,000 distinct CDR3 sequences, 85% to 95% of them seen just once. Material: CD4+ T cells from PBMCs. The receptors stem from a human donor in good health.

The rearrangement joins TRBV29-1 to TRBJ1-6; no firm D call. Germline V gives CDR1 SQVTM, CDR2 ANQGSEA. V dropped 4 bases and J dropped 4 bases, with 8 bases sitting between them. The CDR3 sequence is 13 residues long. CDR3 DNA: TGCAGCGTTGGGCCTGATTATAATTCACCCCTCCACTTT. Translated, it gives CSVGPDYNSPLHF.

The chain couples TRBV2 to TRBJ2-5; 7 nucleotides match TRBD1. The germline V gene has CDR1 SNHLY and CDR2 FYNNEI. Unmatched junction bases numbered 17, after V lost 4 bases and J lost 9 bases. The CDR3 sequence is 16 residues long. In nucleotides, the CDR3 is TGTGCCAGCAGTGTGCTCCCCACGGGACAGCCTAAGCCCCAGTACTTC. Its translation: CASSVLPTGQPKPQYF.